A single sample gave rise to the 28 T cell receptor beta chains below, sequenced in a study of blood T cell repertoires in COVID-19. The assay was immunoSEQ multiplex PCR, and TCRdb's table has in-frame clones only and misses some. Among hundreds of thousands of clones listed, approximately 89% were seen once. Sequenced sample: peripheral blood. These TCRs come from a woman in her sixties or seventies with acute or convalescent COVID-19.

The rearrangement links TRBV5-1 to TRBJ1-6, with 8 bases lining up with TRBD1. The CDR3 covers 13 residues. The junction had 7 bases not matched to a gene; V was cut back by 7 bases and J by 10 bases. Germline V lookup: CDR1 SGHRS, CDR2 YFSETQ. The CDR3 sequence: CASRDRGGSPLHF. Written as DNA, the CDR3 is TGCGCCAGCCGAGACAGGGGTGGATCACCCCTCCACTTT. The whole variable domain, remainder taken from reference TRBV5-1 and TRBJ1-6, is KAGVTQTPRYLIKTRGQQVTLSCSPISGHRSVSWYQQTPGQGLQFLFEYFSETQRNKGNFPGRFSGRQFSNSRSEMNVSTLELGDSALYLCASRDRGGSPLHFGNGTRLTVT.

The chain uses TRBV19 and TRBJ1-3, with 9 bases matching TRBD1. V gave up 3 bases and J gave up 0 bases; unmatched junction bases: 3. From germline, CDR1 is LNHDA and CDR2 SQIVND (reference sequence). The CDR3 runs to 16 residues. CDR3 bases: TGTGCCAGTAGTATGGGACAGGGTGTCTCTGGAAACACCATATATTTT. It specifies CASSMGQGVSGNTIYF.

The gene calls are TRBV12-3 or TRBV12-4 and TRBJ1-3; a possible D gene is TRBD1 (6 bases). V was trimmed by 7 bases and J by 4 bases, leaving 11 bases between them. CDR3 length: 13 amino acids. The CDR3 nucleotides read TGTGCCAGCAACGCGAGGGGGGGAAACACCATATATTTT. Residues: CASNARGGNTIYF.

In this sample, this clone turned up once. The CDR3 is CASSYQGQGDNEQFF. The CDR3 DNA reads TGTGCCAGCAGTTACCAAGGACAGGGAGACAATGAGCAGTTCTTC. The V call is TRBV6-5, the J call TRBJ2-1; TRBD1 agrees at 8 bases. There are 15 residues in the CDR3. The trim removed 2 bases at V and 5 bases at J, leaving 5 bases unmatched. Germline CDR1 reads MNHEY; CDR2 reads SVGAGI.

The CDR3 loop is CASSLRGLLTYEQYF. The CDR3, as DNA: TGTGCCAGCAGCTTGAGGGGCCTACTCACCTACGAGCAGTACTTC. V and J are TRBV5-4 and TRBJ2-7; D might be TRBD1 (5 bases). Germline CDR1 SGHNT, CDR2 YYREEE (reference sequence). CDR3 length equals 15 residues. V was cut by 1 base and J by 2 bases, with 13 bases left in between.

The chain carries TRBV18 and TRBJ1-1, with D perhaps TRBD1 (6 bases). The CDR3 loop spans 16 amino acids. CDR1 and CDR2 (germline): KGHSH, LQKENI. The V end was cut by 1 base, the J end by 1 base, with 13 bases between. The CDR3 nucleotides are TGTGCCAGCTCACCACGAACCCCAGGGGCGAACACTGAAGCTTTCTTT. It translates to CASSPRTPGANTEAFF. The whole variable domain, remainder taken from reference TRBV18 and TRBJ1-1, is NAGVMQNPRHLVRRRGQEARLRCSPMKGHSHVYWYRQLPEEGLKFMVYLQKENIIDESGMPKERFSAEFPKEGPSILRIQQVVRGDSAAYFCASSPRTPGANTEAFFGQGTRLTVV.

V and J are TRBV9 and TRBJ2-6; tentatively, D is TRBD2 (6 bases). This CDR3 comprises 19 residues. Trimming removed 0 bases at V and 0 bases at J, with 16 bases between. CDR1 and CDR2 from the germline V gene are SGDLS and YYNGEE. Here the CDR3 reads CASSVEARGGFSGANVLTF. The CDR3 coding sequence is TGTGCCAGCAGCGTAGAAGCGAGGGGAGGATTCTCTGGGGCCAACGTCCTGACTTTC.

The chain is built from TRBV27 and TRBJ2-1; no reliable D call. V lost 5 bases and J lost 5, with 10 bases in between. CDR3 length: 13 amino acids. Germline assignment: CDR1 MNHEY and CDR2 SMNVEV (reference sequence). This CDR3 reads CASSPRSDNEQFF. CDR3 bases: TGTGCCAGCAGTCCTCGAAGCGACAATGAGCAGTTCTTC.

This clone showed up just once. V usage is TRBV6-2 or TRBV6-3 and J usage is TRBJ2-7; a possible D gene is TRBD1 (5 bases). Germline CDR1 and CDR2: MNHEY and SVGEGT. Between the trimmed V and J ends, which lost 0 bases and 4 bases, there was a span of 10 bases. This CDR3 comprises 14 residues. Written as DNA, the CDR3 is TGTGCCAGCAGTTACTCGATGGGGCTTTACGAGCAGTACTTC. Translation gives CASSYSMGLYEQYF.

The rearrangement uses TRBV25-1 and TRBJ2-7; 11 positions match TRBD1. The CDR3 covers 15 residues. The junction had 8 bases not matched to a gene; V was cut back by 6 bases and J by 4 bases. Germline V gene sequence: CDR1 MGHDK, CDR2 SYGVNS. This chain's CDR3 is CASRGDRGFSYEQYF. The DNA of the CDR3 is TGTGCCAGCAGAGGGGACAGGGGGTTCTCATACGAGCAGTACTTC.

The chain joins TRBV30 to TRBJ1-1; 12 nucleotides align to TRBD1. The CDR3 is 13 residues long. Germline values: CDR1 GTSNPN, CDR2 SVGIG (reference sequence). This CDR3 reads CAQEGTGGREAFF. The CDR3 nucleotides are TGTGCTCAAGAGGGGACAGGGGGCCGGGAAGCTTTCTTT.

This clone was seen a handful of times. This sequence joins TRBV14 and TRBJ1-6; TRBD1 might be the D (5 bases). CDR1 is SGHDN and CDR2 is FVKESK in the germline V gene. The CDR3 runs 13 residues. V was cut by 4 bases and J by 10 bases, with 11 bases left in between. The CDR3 loop is CASSLRRTSPLHF. CDR3 DNA sequence: TGTGCCAGCAGCCTTCGACGGACATCACCCCTCCACTTT.

This sequence joins TRBV6-5 and TRBJ2-1; no clear D. The V gene's germline CDR1 is MNHEY and CDR2 SVGAGI. The V end was cut by 6 bases, the J end by 3 bases, with 9 bases between. This CDR3 is built from 13 residues. CDR3 bases: TGTGCCAGCAGCCCGGGTCGCTACAATGAGCAGTTCTTC. It yields the protein CASSPGRYNEQFF.

The V gene is TRBV5-4, the J gene TRBJ2-7, with TRBD1 identical over 8 bases. The V gene's germline CDR1 is SGHNT and CDR2 YYREEE (reference sequence). The CDR3 contains 15 residues. Germline trimming cut 4 bases from V and 2 bases from J; bases unmatched to any gene: 8. DNA for the CDR3: TGTGCCAGCAGCGGGGGACAGGCGCTAGCCTACGAGCAGTACTTC. It codes for CASSGGQALAYEQYF.

This chain uses TRBV2 with TRBJ1-5, with TRBD1 matching over 7 bases. V lost 3 bases to trimming and J lost 2 bases; unmatched junction nucleotides: 1. Looked up from germline, CDR1 is SNHLY and CDR2 is FYNNEI. The CDR3 is made up of 14 amino acids. The CDR3 nucleotides are TGTGCCAGCAGTGATGACAGGGGCAATCAGCCCCAGCATTTT. Its protein product is CASSDDRGNQPQHF.

The chain combines TRBV19 with TRBJ2-7; 7 positions agree with TRBD1. The CDR3 spans 16 residues. CDR1 and CDR2 from the germline V gene are LNHDA and SQIVND (reference sequence). The V segment lost 4 bases and the J segment 2 bases; nucleotides outside the gene matches: 11. The CDR3 DNA reads as TGTGCCAGTAGTAGGGACAGTTCTTCCCACACCTACGAGCAGTACTTC. Residues: CASSRDSSSHTYEQYF.

The chain couples TRBV19 to TRBJ1-2; D unresolved. Trimming cost V 3 bases and J 0 bases, with 17 bases left between them. Germline V lookup: CDR1 LNHDA, CDR2 SQIVND (reference sequence). The CDR3 has 17 amino acids. In DNA form, the CDR3 reads TGTGCCAGTAGTATGAAGTCTTGGGCCCCATCTAACTATGGCTACACCTTC. Protein: CASSMKSWAPSNYGYTF. Combining the CDR3 with reference TRBV19 and TRBJ1-2 gives the whole variable domain DGGITQSPKYLFRKEGQNVTLSCEQNLNHDAMYWYRQDPGQGLRLIYYSQIVNDFQKGDIAEGYSVSREKKESFPLTVTSAQKNPTAFYLCASSMKSWAPSNYGYTFGSGTRLTVV.

This chain joins TRBV18 and TRBJ2-7, with TRBD1 matching 8 bases. Germline lookup yields CDR1 KGHSH and CDR2 LQKENI. The CDR3 is made up of 13 amino acids. After removal of 6 bases from V and 7 bases from J, the junction contained 8 bases not matched to a gene. CDR3 loop: CASSATGGKEQYF. The CDR3, as DNA: TGTGCCAGCTCGGCAACAGGGGGGAAGGAGCAGTACTTC. Filled out from reference TRBV18 and TRBJ2-7, the complete variable domain reads NAGVMQNPRHLVRRRGQEARLRCSPMKGHSHVYWYRQLPEEGLKFMVYLQKENIIDESGMPKERFSAEFPKEGPSILRIQQVVRGDSAAYFCASSATGGKEQYFGPGTRLTVT.

This chain connects TRBV3-1 (or the pseudogene TRBV3-2) to TRBJ1-4; D ambiguous. The CDR3 runs to 13 residues. V was cut by 1 base and J by 8 bases, with 8 bases left in between. The germline V gene has CDR1 LGHDT and CDR2 YNNKEL (reference sequence). CDR3 sequence reads: CASSQVQREKLFF. The CDR3 nucleotides read TGTGCCAGCAGCCAAGTACAGCGGGAAAAACTGTTTTTT.

This clone was recorded only once. This chain connects TRBV30 to TRBJ2-1; no definite D call. The CDR3 runs 11 residues. Trimming took 5 bases from V and 7 from J, leaving 9 bases between them. Looked up from germline, CDR1 is GTSNPN and CDR2 is SVGIG (reference sequence). CDR3 bases: TGTGCCTGGCAGCAGACAAATGAGCAGTTCTTC. Its protein is CAWQQTNEQFF.

The chain employs TRBV24-1 and TRBJ2-3; 8 positions agree with TRBD1. The CDR3 spans 13 residues. J gave up 4 bases and V 11 bases, and 7 bases lay outside the gene matches. Germline assignment: CDR1 KGHDR and CDR2 SFDVKD. The CDR3 sequence: CASAGGAADTQYF. The CDR3 DNA is TGTGCCAGTGCAGGGGGCGCAGCAGATACGCAGTATTTT.

The V and J genes are TRBV28 and TRBJ1-2, with 7 bases lining up with TRBD1. J lost 0 bases, V lost 4 bases, and 5 bases had no gene match. The CDR3 consists of 15 residues. Germline V gives CDR1 MDHEN, CDR2 SYDVKM. The CDR3 DNA reads as TGTGCCAGCAGTTCGATCAGGGGGGCTAACTATGGCTACACCTTC. It translates to CASSSIRGANYGYTF.

The chain uses TRBV19 and TRBJ1-1; weak D call: TRBD1 (5 bases). Trimming took 3 bases from V and 1 from J, leaving 15 bases between them. This CDR3 is 16 amino acids long. The germline V gene encodes CDR1 LNHDA and CDR2 SQIVND (reference sequence). CDR3: CASSMPPGGGNTEAFF. CDR3 in DNA: TGTGCCAGTAGTATGCCCCCCGGGGGGGGGAACACTGAAGCTTTCTTT.

This chain joins TRBV12-5 and TRBJ2-3, with 7 bases matching TRBD1. Germline V gene lookup returns CDR1 LGHNT and CDR2 FRNRAP. Trimming took 5 bases from V and 3 from J; bases not matched to a gene: 5. The CDR3 length is 14 residues. The CDR3 is CASGLDRDTDTQYF. For the CDR3, the DNA is TGTGCTAGTGGTCTAGACAGGGATACAGATACGCAGTATTTT.

J is TRBJ2-1 and V is TRBV18; 14 bases align to TRBD2. Germline CDR1 reads KGHSH; CDR2 reads LQKENI. The CDR3 covers 16 residues. The V and J ends lost 3 bases and 5 bases, in that order; junction bases with no gene match: 3. The CDR3 loop is CASSPGLAGVHNEQFF. The CDR3 DNA reads as TGTGCCAGCTCACCGGGACTAGCGGGGGTTCACAATGAGCAGTTCTTC.

Remarks on this clone: An end of the junction does not agree with germline; a read error may underlie this. This chain uses TRBV10-3 with TRBJ1-6; D is uncertain. CDR3 length equals 14 residues. The germline V gene encodes CDR1 ENHRY and CDR2 SYGVKD. The CDR3 nucleotides read TGTGCCATCAGTGATGAGTTCTATAATTCACCCCCCCACTTT. It yields the protein CAISDEFYNSPPHF.

V is TRBV15 and J is TRBJ1-5; a weak D match, TRBD1 (5 bases). The V gene lost 4 bases and the J gene lost 0 bases, with 13 bases spanning the gap. The CDR3 extends over 16 amino acids. Looked up from germline, CDR1 is LNHNV and CDR2 is YYDKDF (reference sequence). CDR3 nucleotide sequence: TGTGCCACCAGCACCCTGACAGATTATAGCAATCAGCCCCAGCATTTT. This encodes CATSTLTDYSNQPQHF. Full variable domain (missing parts from reference TRBV15 and TRBJ1-5): DAMVIQNPRYQVTQFGKPVTLSCSQTLNHNVMYWYQQKSSQAPKLLFHYYDKDFNNEADTPDNFQSRRPNTSFCFLDIRSPGLGDTAMYLCATSTLTDYSNQPQHFGDGTRLSIL.

The rearrangement joins TRBV7-6 to TRBJ2-1; 9 bases fit TRBD2. This CDR3 has 17 residues. CDR1 and CDR2 from the germline V gene are SGHVS and FNYEAQ. Germline trimming cut 3 bases from V and 0 bases from J; bases unmatched to any gene: 6. The CDR3 region has the DNA TGTGCCAGCAGCTTTTATGCGGGGGGGAGCTCCTACAATGAGCAGTTCTTC. This encodes CASSFYAGGSSYNEQFF.